The 4 T cell receptor beta chains given below trace back to one sample, sequenced in a study of T-cell memory formation after mild COVID-19. TCRdb reanalysed the 5' RACE reads using MiXCR and keeps one entry per CDR3 protein. The sample lists around 300,000 distinct CDR3 sequences, roughly 15% occurring once. The sequenced material came from PBMCs or a T cell subset sorted from them (not recorded which). These receptors were taken from a man in his late teens or twenties who had mild COVID-19 (a few samples of this study predate the infection). Cell type and time point are not known.

This clonotype was observed a few times. The rearrangement uses TRBV29-1 and TRBJ1-2; D not certain. Germline loops: CDR1 SQVTM, CDR2 ANQGSEA. The V gene lost 1 base and the J gene lost 0 bases, with 9 bases spanning the gap. CDR3 length: 14 residues. The CDR3 DNA sequence: TGCAGCGTTGAAGGGATCCCCGCTAACTATGGCTACACCTTC. Its translation is CSVEGIPANYGYTF.

V gene TRBV20-1 combines with J gene TRBJ2-7; TRBD1 is a possible D gene (5 bases). V lost 3 bases, J lost 7 bases, and 19 bases lay in between. Germline CDR1 DFQATT, CDR2 SNEGSKA (reference sequence). The CDR3 has 14 residues. This chain's CDR3 is CSASPGRAAGEQYF. DNA for the CDR3: TGCAGTGCTAGCCCCGGCAGGGCCGCCGGGGAGCAGTACTTC.

This clonotype was seen ten or more times. The rearrangement links TRBV3-1 to TRBJ1-5, with D tentatively TRBD1 (5 bases). CDR3 size: 12 residues. CDR1 LGHDT and CDR2 YNNKEL come from the germline V gene (reference sequence). V was trimmed by 4 bases and J by 6 bases, leaving 7 bases between them. CDR3 loop: CASSLQGQPQHF. The CDR3 DNA follows: TGTGCCAGCAGCCTTCAGGGTCAGCCCCAGCATTTT.

As concerns this clonotype: This clone may be a read error of a much larger clone one base away. The chain carries TRBV28 and TRBJ1-2, with D tentatively TRBD1 (6 bases). This CDR3 is 13 amino acids long. Germline V gives CDR1 MDHEN, CDR2 SYDVKM. The CDR3 DNA reads TGTTCCAGCTTTCAGGGGATCCGGCGAGTGTACACCTTC. Residues: CSSFQGIRRVYTF.